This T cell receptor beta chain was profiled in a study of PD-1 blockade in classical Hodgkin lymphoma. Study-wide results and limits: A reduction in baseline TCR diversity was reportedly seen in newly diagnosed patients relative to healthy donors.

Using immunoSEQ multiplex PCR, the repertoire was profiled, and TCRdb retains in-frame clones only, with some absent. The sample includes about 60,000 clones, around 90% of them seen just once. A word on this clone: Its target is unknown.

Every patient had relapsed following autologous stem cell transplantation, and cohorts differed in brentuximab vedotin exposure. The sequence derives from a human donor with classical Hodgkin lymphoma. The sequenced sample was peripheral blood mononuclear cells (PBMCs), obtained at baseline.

CDR3 protein: CASYLLGTDTQYF. The CDR3 DNA reads TGCGCCAGTTACCTCCTAGGCACAGATACGCAGTATTTT. The rearrangement links TRBV5-1 to TRBJ2-3, with D hard to call. This CDR3 is 13 amino acids long. The germline gives CDR1 SGHRS, CDR2 YFSETQ. V was shortened by 8 bases and J by 1 base, with 11 bases between the two germline ends.